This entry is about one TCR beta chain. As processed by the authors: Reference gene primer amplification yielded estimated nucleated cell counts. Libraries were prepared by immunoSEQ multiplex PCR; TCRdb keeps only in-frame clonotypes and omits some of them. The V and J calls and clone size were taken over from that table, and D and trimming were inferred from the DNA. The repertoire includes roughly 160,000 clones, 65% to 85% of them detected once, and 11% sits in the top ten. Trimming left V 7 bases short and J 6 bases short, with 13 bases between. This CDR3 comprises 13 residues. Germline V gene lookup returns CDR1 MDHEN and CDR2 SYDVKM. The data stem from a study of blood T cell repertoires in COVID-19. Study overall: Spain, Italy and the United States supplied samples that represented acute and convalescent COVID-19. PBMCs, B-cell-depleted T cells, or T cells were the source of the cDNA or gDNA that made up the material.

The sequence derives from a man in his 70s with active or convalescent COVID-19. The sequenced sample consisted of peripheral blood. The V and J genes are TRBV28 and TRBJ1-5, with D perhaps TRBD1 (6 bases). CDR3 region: CASTPQGSQPQHF. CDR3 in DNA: TGTGCCAGCACTCCTCAGGGGAGTCAGCCCCAGCATTTT.